This passage covers 4 T cell receptor beta chains from one sample sequenced in a study of blood T cell repertoires in COVID-19. Profiled with immunoSEQ multiplex PCR; TCRdb holds only in-frame clones, not every one. Of roughly 180,000 clones in the sample, roughly 81% were seen once. Sequencing was done on a sample of peripheral blood. These receptors all come from a woman in her 50s with COVID-19, enrolled during active disease.

This rearrangement joins TRBV10-1 to TRBJ1-2; D call uncertain. V was trimmed by 8 bases and J by 4 bases, leaving 14 bases between them. CDR1 and CDR2 (germline): WNHNN, SYGVQD (reference sequence). CDR3 length: 13 amino acids. DNA of the CDR3: TGCGCCAGCCCAAGAGTGGGCACCTATGGCTACACCTTC. Its translation is CASPRVGTYGYTF.

This chain uses TRBV7-2 with TRBJ1-3, with D perhaps TRBD1 (6 bases). Germline V gene data show CDR1 as SGHTA and CDR2 as FQGNSA. The CDR3 is made up of 15 amino acids. Deletions cut 2 bases from V and 2 bases from J, with 10 bases between. CDR3 sequence reads: CASSLLQGAGNTIYF. CDR3 nucleotide sequence: TGTGCCAGCAGCTTACTACAGGGAGCTGGAAACACCATATATTTT. Full variable domain (outside the CDR3, taken from reference TRBV7-2 and TRBJ1-3): GAGVSQSPSNKVTEKGKDVELRCDPISGHTALYWYRQSLGQGLEFLIYFQGNSAPDKSGLPSDRFSAERTGGSVSTLTIQRTQQEDSAVYLCASSLLQGAGNTIYFGEGSWLTVV.

The chain uses TRBV2 and TRBJ2-1; 10 bases are a match to TRBD2. V lost 2 bases, J lost 4 bases, and 2 bases stayed unmatched. The germline CDR1 and CDR2 sequences are SNHLY and FYNNEI. The CDR3 totals 15 residues. The CDR3 DNA sequence: TGTGCCAGCAGTGAAACTAGCGGGGTTTACAATGAGCAGTTCTTC. Its protein is CASSETSGVYNEQFF.

The chain joins TRBV9 to TRBJ2-1; TRBD2 aligns across 9 bases. Trimming cost V 4 bases and J 7 bases; bases outside gene matches: 15. The germline V gene has CDR1 SGDLS and CDR2 YYNGEE. This CDR3 is built from 17 residues. The CDR3 coding sequence is TGTGCCAGCAGCCCACGCCAAAAGCTAGCGGGGAGGAATGAGCAGTTCTTC. It yields the protein CASSPRQKLAGRNEQFF.